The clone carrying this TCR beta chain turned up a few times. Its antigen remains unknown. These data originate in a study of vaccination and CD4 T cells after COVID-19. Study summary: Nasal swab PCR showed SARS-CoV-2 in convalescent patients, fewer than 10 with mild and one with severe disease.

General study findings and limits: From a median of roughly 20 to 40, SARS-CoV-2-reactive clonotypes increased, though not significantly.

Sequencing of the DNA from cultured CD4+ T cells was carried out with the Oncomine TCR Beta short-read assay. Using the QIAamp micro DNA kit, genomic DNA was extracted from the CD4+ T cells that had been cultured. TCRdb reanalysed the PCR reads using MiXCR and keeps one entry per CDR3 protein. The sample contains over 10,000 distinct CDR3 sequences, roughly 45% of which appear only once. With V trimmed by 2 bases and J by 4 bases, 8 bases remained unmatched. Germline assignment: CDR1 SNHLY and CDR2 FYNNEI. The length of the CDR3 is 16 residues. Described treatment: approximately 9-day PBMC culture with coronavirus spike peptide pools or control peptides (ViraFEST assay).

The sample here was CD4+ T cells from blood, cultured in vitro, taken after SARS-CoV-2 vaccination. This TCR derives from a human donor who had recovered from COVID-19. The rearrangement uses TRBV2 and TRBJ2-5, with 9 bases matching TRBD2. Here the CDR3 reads CASSEQGLAGTETQYF. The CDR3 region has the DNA TGTGCCAGCAGTGAACAAGGGCTAGCGGGAACAGAGACCCAGTACTTC.